Listed here are 19 T cell receptor beta chains from one sample, sequenced in a study of Graves' ophthalmopathy and Graves' hyperthyroidism. TCR beta CDR3 amplification used RNA transcripts. A first-round RT-PCR used HTBI primers, followed by a second-round multiplex PCR. TCRdb independently ran MiXCR on the multiplex PCR reads; one entry per CDR3 protein. The table shows fewer than 650,000 distinct CDR3 sequences, with roughly 20% occurring only once. The sequencing sample was made of peripheral blood. Receptors originate from a young woman with stable Graves' hyperthyroidism. Some clones in this sample may be carry-over from other donors' samples.

In this sample, this clonotype turned up a few times. This chain uses TRBV19 with TRBJ1-6; the match to TRBD1 covers 9 bases. Looked up from germline, CDR1 is LNHDA and CDR2 is SQIVND (reference sequence). The CDR3 totals 16 residues. The J segment lost 11 bases and the V segment lost 4 bases, leaving 12 bases of the junction unmatched. The CDR3 bases are TGTGCCAGTAGTACCGCCCGGACAGGGGCTTTTACACCCCTCCACTTT. This gives the protein CASSTARTGAFTPLHF. Drawing the rest from reference TRBV19 and TRBJ1-6, the complete variable domain is DGGITQSPKYLFRKEGQNVTLSCEQNLNHDAMYWYRQDPGQGLRLIYYSQIVNDFQKGDIAEGYSVSREKKESFPLTVTSAQKNPTAFYLCASSTARTGAFTPLHFGNGTRLTVT.

The J gene is TRBJ1-5, the V gene TRBV6-2 or TRBV6-3; TRBD1 is a possible D gene (5 bases). The ends were cut back, 2 bases at V and 0 bases at J, with 11 bases in the middle. CDR1 is MNHEY and CDR2 is SVGEGT in the germline V gene. The CDR3 covers 16 residues. The CDR3 DNA sequence: TGTGCCAGCAGTTACGGGGGAGCCCATAGCAATCAGCCCCAGCATTTT. Translated, it gives CASSYGGAHSNQPQHF.

There are many counts of this clonotype. J is TRBJ1-1 and V is TRBV2; D gene unclear. The CDR3 is made up of 14 amino acids. Trimming removed 3 bases at V and 5 bases at J, with 13 bases between. Germline assignment: CDR1 SNHLY and CDR2 FYNNEI. CDR3 loop: CASSETLAGTEAFF. CDR3 DNA sequence: TGTGCCAGCAGTGAGACCCTTGCGGGGACTGAAGCTTTCTTT. Full variable domain (outside the CDR3, taken from reference TRBV2 and TRBJ1-1): EPEVTQTPSHQVTQMGQEVILRCVPISNHLYFYWYRQILGQKVEFLVSFYNNEISEKSEIFDDQFSVERPDGSNFTLKIRSTKLEDSAMYFCASSETLAGTEAFFGQGTRLTVV.

This clonotype was counted at least ten times. The germline gene is not matched at one end of the junction; a read error may be the cause. The chain has TRBV4-1 and TRBJ2-7; 8 bases map to TRBD1. Germline V gene sequence: CDR1 MGHRA, CDR2 YSYEKL. The CDR3 sequence is 15 residues long. The CDR3 is CASSQDSGGVYEQYF. CDR3 coding DNA: TGCGCCAGCAGCCAAGATTCAGGGGGCGTTTACGAGCAATACTTC.

This clonotype has a count of ten or more. The chain uses TRBV6-5 and TRBJ2-7; no reliable D call. Trimming left V 2 bases short and J 8 bases short, with 10 bases between. Germline lookup yields CDR1 MNHEY and CDR2 SVGAGI. CDR3 length: 12 amino acids. CDR3 protein: CASSYQDHKQYF. CDR3 bases: TGTGCCAGCAGTTACCAAGACCACAAGCAGTACTTC.

The genes are TRBV20-1 and TRBJ2-2, with a possible D match to TRBD1 (6 bases). This CDR3 has 18 amino acids. Deletions cut 0 bases from V and 0 bases from J, with 17 bases between. Germline CDR1 reads DFQATT; CDR2 reads SNEGSKA (reference sequence). This CDR3 is CSARDGGRGVANTGELFF. The CDR3 DNA reads TGCAGTGCTAGAGATGGGGGCAGGGGAGTAGCGAACACCGGGGAGCTGTTTTTT.

This clonotype was recorded only once. The chain recombines TRBV28 with TRBJ1-1; D is uncertain. Germline CDR1 is MDHEN and CDR2 is SYDVKM. This CDR3 comprises 16 residues. V gave up 0 bases and J gave up 11 bases, with 22 bases separating them. CDR3 nucleotide sequence: TGTGCCAGCAGTTTATGGACCGTAACCTCAGACAACGGGGCTTTCTTT. It encodes CASSLWTVTSDNGAFF.

This clonotype was seen at least ten times. V is TRBV12-3 or TRBV12-4 and J is TRBJ2-2; D call uncertain. The CDR3 is 11 amino acids. The ends were cut back, 4 bases at V and 8 bases at J, with 5 bases in the middle. The DNA for the CDR3 is TGTGCCAGCAGTTATGCTGGGGAGCTGTTTTTT. Its translation is CASSYAGELFF.

Many counts were recorded for this clonotype. The rearrangement links TRBV20-1 to TRBJ1-1; D is unclear. CDR1 and CDR2 (germline): DFQATT, SNEGSKA (reference sequence). Trimming shortened V by 5 bases and J by 2 bases, and 6 bases separated the two germline ends. The CDR3 runs to 11 residues. CDR3: CSAQSNTEAFF. The DNA for the CDR3 is TGCAGTGCTCAGAGTAACACTGAAGCTTTCTTT.

Notes on this clonotype: A much larger clonotype is one base distant, so this may be a read error. The chain recombines TRBV30 with TRBJ2-7, with D possibly TRBD1 on 5 matching bases. Germline CDR1 is GTSNPN and CDR2 is SVGIG (reference sequence). The CDR3 loop spans 13 amino acids. The V end was cut by 5 bases, the J end by 3 bases, with 14 bases between. CDR3 sequence (DNA): TGTGCCTGGGGTGCTGAAAGGGGCTACGAGCAGTACTTC. Amino acid sequence: CAWGAERGYEQYF. Filled out from reference TRBV30 and TRBJ2-7, the complete variable domain reads SQTIHQWPATLVQPVGSPLSLECTVEGTSNPNLYWYRQAAGRGLQLLFYSVGIGQISSEVPQNLSASRPQDRQFILSSKKLLLSDSGFYLCAWGAERGYEQYFGPGTRLTVT.

The table lists this clonotype with many counts. This chain uses TRBV30 with TRBJ2-5; no clear D. The CDR3 loop spans 12 amino acids. The V and J ends lost 1 base and 7 bases respectively, with 10 bases between them. Germline lookup yields CDR1 GTSNPN and CDR2 SVGIG (reference sequence). The CDR3 DNA sequence: TGTGCCTGGAGTGCCACCCATGTGACCCAGTACTTC. Protein sequence: CAWSATHVTQYF.

This rearrangement joins TRBV4-1 to TRBJ2-5; D is perhaps TRBD1 (5 bases). The CDR3 has 16 amino acids. V was clipped by 2 bases and J by 1 base, with 14 bases between them. CDR1 and CDR2 from the germline V gene are MGHRA and YSYEKL. CDR3 nucleotides: TGCGCCAGCAGCCAACACAGGAATGAGGTCCAAGAGACCCAGTACTTC. As protein: CASSQHRNEVQETQYF.

About this clonotype itself: One end of the junction does not line up with germline, which may come from a read error. The rearrangement links TRBV30 to TRBJ2-7, with D possibly being TRBD1 or TRBD2 (6 bases each). This CDR3 comprises 11 residues. The germline V gene has CDR1 GTSNPN and CDR2 SVGIG (reference sequence). CDR3 bases: TGTGCCGGGTTGGGGGGCCACGATCAGTACTTC. Residues: CAGLGGHDQYF. Full variable domain (remainder filled in from reference TRBV30 and TRBJ2-7): SQTIHQWPATLVQPVGSPLSLECTVEGTSNPNLYWYRQAAGRGLQLLFYSVGIGQISSEVPQNLSASRPQDRQFILSSKKLLLSDSGFYLCAGLGGHDQYFGPGTRLTVT.

This clonotype was seen repeatedly, ten times or more. The chain couples TRBV19 to TRBJ2-2, with 9 bases identical to TRBD1. CDR3 size: 16 residues. Per the germline V gene, CDR1 is LNHDA and CDR2 is SQIVND (reference sequence). V trimming: 7 bases; J trimming: 3 bases; junction bases outside the gene matches: 9. CDR3: CASMRNRDRDTGELFF. For the CDR3, the DNA is TGTGCCAGTATGAGGAACCGGGACAGGGACACCGGGGAGCTGTTTTTT.

With regard to this clonotype: Since a much larger clone is just one base distant, this may be a read error. The chain uses TRBV5-1 and TRBJ2-7; D is ambiguous. CDR1 and CDR2 from the germline V gene are SGHRS and YFSETQ. There are 12 residues in the CDR3. Here the CDR3 reads CPSSSDPDEQYF. CDR3 nucleotides: TGCCCCAGCAGCTCCGATCCGGACGAGCAGTACTTC.

The CDR3 DNA sequence: TGCAGCGTTGCTCAGGGGCAGGAGACCCAGTACTTC. Its translation is CSVAQGQETQYF. The chain couples TRBV29-1 to TRBJ2-5, with D perhaps matching TRBD1 (6 bases). This CDR3 is built from 12 residues. Germline CDR1 and CDR2: SQVTM and ANQGSEA. Trimming stripped 4 bases from V and 5 bases from J, with 11 bases between. Full variable domain (rest looked up from reference TRBV29-1 and TRBJ2-5): SAVISQKPSRDICQRGTSLTIQCQVDSQVTMMFWYRQQPGQSLTLIATANQGSEATYESGFVIDKFPISRPNLTFSTLTVSNMSPEDSSIYLCSVAQGQETQYFGPGTRLLVL.

The gene calls are TRBV11-2 and TRBJ2-7; TRBD1 aligns across 7 bases. Germline V gene sequence: CDR1 SGHAT, CDR2 FQNNGV. The CDR3 spans 16 residues. The V segment lost 5 bases and the J segment 3 bases; nucleotides outside the gene matches: 13. CDR3: CASSPLGETGSYEQYF. DNA of the CDR3: TGTGCCAGCAGCCCCTTAGGGGAGACAGGGAGCTACGAGCAGTACTTC.

This clonotype came up many times. The CDR3 nucleotides read TGTGCCAGCAGTTACGTCGGGACAGGGGCCGGGTACACTGAAGCTTTCTTT. This encodes CASSYVGTGAGYTEAFF. This chain uses TRBV6-2 or TRBV6-3 with TRBJ1-1; 10 nucleotides agree with TRBD1. Germline V gene sequence: CDR1 MNHEY, CDR2 SVGEGT. The CDR3 extends over 17 amino acids. The V gene end was trimmed by 2 bases and the J gene end by 3 bases; junction bases not matched to a gene: 9.

This clonotype has a handful of counts. This chain uses TRBV20-1 with TRBJ1-2, with 10 bases aligning to TRBD1. CDR3 length equals 17 residues. Germline V gene lookup returns CDR1 DFQATT and CDR2 SNEGSKA (reference sequence). The V and J ends lost 0 bases and 2 bases, in that order; junction bases with no gene match: 9. The chain's CDR3 is CSARDQTRGQGNYGYTF. The CDR3 region has the DNA TGCAGTGCTAGAGATCAAACACGGGGACAGGGGAACTATGGCTACACCTTC.